The 11 T cell receptor beta chains listed next were all sequenced from one sample in a study of shared clonotypes between healthy human individuals. The data were produced by immunoSEQ multiplex PCR, yet TCRdb's version contains in-frame clones alone and is incomplete. The table shows 500,000 to 650,000 clones, with around 78% occurring only once. The specimen was PBMCs. The receptor set was obtained from a woman aged 40 to 49 in good health. Some clones in this sample may be carry-over from other donors' samples.

The chain couples TRBV7-9 to TRBJ2-3; D might be TRBD2 (6 bases). Germline CDR1 is SEHNR and CDR2 is FQNEAQ (reference sequence). CDR3 length: 15 amino acids. Trimming shortened V by 5 bases and J by 4 bases, and 16 bases separated the two germline ends. The CDR3 DNA reads as TGTGCCAGCAGCACAGGACTAATACGGGCAGATACGCAGTATTTT. It encodes CASSTGLIRADTQYF. Full variable domain (missing parts from reference TRBV7-9 and TRBJ2-3): DTGVSQNPRHKITKRGQNVTFRCDPISEHNRLYWYRQTLGQGPEFLTYFQNEAQLEKSRLLSDRFSAERPKGSFSTLEIQRTEQGDSAMYLCASSTGLIRADTQYFGPGTRLTVL.

This chain uses TRBV5-4 with TRBJ2-5; D remains unclear. This CDR3 spans 16 amino acids. Germline V lookup: CDR1 SGHNT, CDR2 YYREEE (reference sequence). Between the trimmed V and J ends, which lost 4 bases and 0 bases, there was a span of 16 bases. In DNA form, the CDR3 reads TGTGCCAGCAGCACGGTGGTCTCTGGGTACCAAGAGACCCAGTACTTC. Its translation: CASSTVVSGYQETQYF.

V is TRBV7-3 and J is TRBJ1-2; possible D gene TRBD1, 5 bases. Germline-derived CDR1 and CDR2 are SGHTA and FQGTGA. This CDR3 contains 13 residues. Trimming left V 2 bases short and J 7 bases short, with 11 bases between. The CDR3 is CASSLDWGTGYTF. DNA of the CDR3: TGTGCCAGCAGCTTAGACTGGGGGACTGGCTACACCTTC.

This sequence joins TRBV9 and TRBJ2-5; D not resolved. The V end was cut by 0 bases, the J end by 0 bases, with 6 bases between. The CDR3 loop spans 14 amino acids. Germline V gene data show CDR1 as SGDLS and CDR2 as YYNGEE. This CDR3 is CASSVENNQETQYF. The DNA of the CDR3 is TGTGCCAGCAGCGTAGAAAACAACCAAGAGACCCAGTACTTC.

CDR3 region: CASSVDRANEQFF. The CDR3 DNA reads TGTGCCAGCAGCGTAGATCGGGCCAATGAGCAGTTCTTC. V gene TRBV9 combines with J gene TRBJ2-1; D remains ambiguous. Germline-derived CDR1 and CDR2 are SGDLS and YYNGEE. The ends were cut back, 0 bases at V and 6 bases at J, with 7 bases in the middle. The CDR3 has 13 residues.

This rearrangement joins TRBV5-1 to TRBJ2-7; D not certain. The germline gives CDR1 SGHRS, CDR2 YFSETQ. CDR3 length: 15 residues. V shed 2 bases and J shed 0 bases, with 12 bases lying between them. CDR3 loop: CASSFGWTGSYEQYF. DNA of the CDR3: TGCGCCAGCAGCTTTGGCTGGACGGGCTCCTACGAGCAGTACTTC.

V is TRBV7-8 and J is TRBJ1-6; unclear D gene. The CDR3 covers 13 residues. CDR1 and CDR2 from the germline V gene are SGHVS and FQNEAQ. V was trimmed by 2 bases and J by 14 bases, leaving 13 bases between them. DNA of the CDR3: TGTGCCAGCAGCTTATCCTCCACACGCGCCCTCCACTTT. Translation: CASSLSSTRALHF.

The gene calls are TRBV18 and TRBJ2-1; no clear D. Per germline, CDR1 KGHSH and CDR2 LQKENI. CDR3 length: 13 amino acids. V was shortened by 0 bases and J by 8 bases, with 8 bases between the two germline ends. Here the CDR3 reads CASSPPTSYEQFF. Here the CDR3 DNA reads TGTGCCAGCTCACCACCGACGAGTTATGAGCAGTTCTTC.

The rearrangement uses TRBV7-6 and TRBJ2-5; D remains ambiguous. The CDR3 loop spans 11 amino acids. Between the trimmed V and J ends, which lost 5 bases and 3 bases, there was a span of 4 bases. Looked up from germline, CDR1 is SGHVS and CDR2 is FNYEAQ. CDR3 bases: TGTGCCAGCAGCATCGAAGAGACCCAGTACTTC. Its translation: CASSIEETQYF.

The chain carries TRBV2 and TRBJ2-5; TRBD2 might be the D (6 bases). This CDR3 is 15 amino acids long. The V gene's germline CDR1 is SNHLY and CDR2 FYNNEI. V was shortened by 7 bases and J by 5 bases, with 20 bases between the two germline ends. CDR3 DNA sequence: TGTGCCAGCACCCGCCTTAGCGGTAGCGTGGAGACCCAGTACTTC. Protein: CASTRLSGSVETQYF.

CDR3 residues: CASSPGTFYEQYF. Written as DNA, the CDR3 is TGCGCCAGCAGCCCAGGGACATTCTACGAGCAGTACTTC. The chain carries TRBV4-1 and TRBJ2-7, with D maybe TRBD1 (6 bases). The CDR3 contains 13 residues. V was cut by 4 bases and J by 3 bases, with 10 bases left in between. Germline CDR1 and CDR2: MGHRA and YSYEKL.